The present TCR beta chain was sequenced within a study of CD8 T cells in ankylosing spondylitis. MiXCR, applied by TCRdb to the 5' RACE reads, yields one record per CDR3 protein. There are about 44,000 distinct CDR3 sequences in the sample; 8% to 13% occur only once, and around 1.4% lies in the top ten. This TCR was recovered from a male donor with ankylosing spondylitis or in good health (not recorded which). The sequencing sample was made of blood, either unsorted or a sorted T cell fraction (not recorded which).

The CDR3 loop is CASSLAEGNSYEQYF. CDR3 DNA sequence: TGTGCCAGCAGCTTGGCCGAGGGGAACTCCTACGAGCAGTACTTC. This sequence joins TRBV7-9 and TRBJ2-7; D may be TRBD1 or TRBD2 (5 bases each). The V gene's germline CDR1 is SEHNR and CDR2 FQNEAQ (reference sequence). The CDR3 is 15 amino acids. Trimming took off 3 bases at V and 0 bases at J, with 12 bases between the two ends.